This T cell receptor beta chain was identified during a study of PD-L1 blockade in urothelial cancer. About the study: Males with bladder-origin urothelial cancer constituted about 85% of the roughly 30 patients. Researchers looked at the blood 3 weeks (second dose) and 6 weeks after treatment began.

The authors spiked synthetic TCR analog templates into each PCR. Measured with immunoSEQ multiplex PCR; TCRdb has only the in-frame clones, and not every one. The sample has 35,000 to 45,000 clones, roughly four fifths seen once. The CDR3 length is 13 residues. V lost 0 bases to trimming and J lost 5 bases, with 8 bases between them. Germline CDR1 LNHNV, CDR2 YYDKDF (reference sequence). The sequencing here drew on PBMCs, taken around atezolizumab (anti-PD-L1) treatment. This TCR was sampled from a man between 65 and 85 years old with urothelial cancer. This chain uses TRBV15 with TRBJ2-7, with D maybe TRBD2 (5 bases). The CDR3 protein is CATSRDLRDEQYF. The CDR3 DNA reads as TGTGCCACCAGCAGAGATCTGAGGGACGAGCAGTACTTC.